A single sample gave rise to the 8 T cell receptor beta chains below, sequenced in a study of cytomegalovirus exposure and HLA in healthy donors. PCR used 60 Vbeta primers and 13 Jbeta primers. Only in-frame clones appear in the TCRdb table, and some are missing; sequencing was by immunoSEQ multiplex PCR. The sample consists of 200,000 to 250,000 clones, about 80% of them appearing once. Sequencing was carried out using PBMCs. These receptor sequences come from a woman aged 55-69 years in good health and CMV-seropositive.

This chain uses TRBV5-6 with TRBJ1-1, with TRBD1 as a possible D gene (5 bases). V lost 1 base to trimming and J lost 0 bases, with 7 bases between them. The germline gives CDR1 SGHDT, CDR2 YYEEEE. CDR3 length: 14 amino acids. The CDR3 reads CASSLLGVNTEAFF. In DNA form, the CDR3 reads TGTGCCAGCAGCTTGTTAGGGGTGAACACTGAAGCTTTCTTT. Full variable domain (rest looked up from reference TRBV5-6 and TRBJ1-1): DAGVTQSPTHLIKTRGQQVTLRCSPKSGHDTVSWYQQALGQGPQFIFQYYEEEERQRGNFPDRFSGHQFPNYSSELNVNALLLGDSALYLCASSLLGVNTEAFFGQGTRLTVV.

The J gene is TRBJ1-1, the V gene TRBV13; tentative D call: TRBD1 (5 bases). This CDR3 is built from 16 residues. Trimming left V 3 bases short and J 1 base short, with 15 bases between. CDR1 and CDR2 (germline): PRHDT, FYEKMQ (reference sequence). The CDR3 is CASSFQMGGWNTEAFF. The CDR3 DNA is TGTGCCAGCAGCTTCCAAATGGGGGGGTGGAACACTGAAGCTTTCTTT.

The rearrangement links TRBV6-6 to TRBJ2-7, with 9 bases identical to TRBD1. Trimming removed 6 bases from V and 5 bases from J; junction bases left unmatched: 11. From germline, CDR1 is MNHNY and CDR2 SVGAGI (reference sequence). This CDR3 region has 15 residues. As DNA, the CDR3 is TGTGCCAGCAGAGACGGGACAGGGCGCACGGACGAGCAGTACTTC. Translated, it gives CASRDGTGRTDEQYF.

A single count supports this clone. V usage is TRBV5-1 and J usage is TRBJ2-7; perhaps TRBD2 as D (5 bases). The V gene lost 4 bases and the J gene lost 3 bases, with 11 bases spanning the gap. Germline V gene lookup returns CDR1 SGHRS and CDR2 YFSETQ. This CDR3 has 13 residues. The CDR3 is CASSRSGNYEQYF. For the CDR3, the DNA is TGCGCCAGCAGCCGCTCCGGGAACTACGAGCAGTACTTC.

This clone came up a few times. The chain couples TRBV2 to TRBJ1-5; TRBD1 agrees at 8 bases. Looked up from germline, CDR1 is SNHLY and CDR2 is FYNNEI. V trimming: 7 bases; J trimming: 5 bases; junction bases outside the gene matches: 7. CDR3 length: 14 residues. CDR3 bases: TGTGCCAGCAATCCAACAGGGGGAGATCAGCCCCAGCATTTT. Amino acid sequence: CASNPTGGDQPQHF.

The chain links TRBV4-3 to TRBJ1-2; perhaps TRBD1 as D (5 bases). The V end was cut by 0 bases, the J end by 4 bases, with 18 bases between. The CDR3 spans 17 residues. Germline CDR1 and CDR2: LGHNA and YSLEER. The CDR3: CASSQDLTGGMSYGYTF. DNA for the CDR3: TGCGCCAGCAGCCAAGATTTAACGGGGGGTATGAGCTATGGCTACACCTTC.

The chain links TRBV30 to TRBJ1-4; no clear D. The ends were cut back, 2 bases at V and 8 bases at J, with 9 bases in the middle. Germline V gives CDR1 GTSNPN, CDR2 SVGIG (reference sequence). CDR3 length: 12 residues. The CDR3 DNA is TGTGCCTGGAGTCCCCCGGGGGAAAAACTGTTTTTT. Translating gives CAWSPPGEKLFF.

The chain combines TRBV29-1 with TRBJ2-3, with D tentatively TRBD2 (5 bases). Per the germline V gene, CDR1 is SQVTM and CDR2 is ANQGSEA. The CDR3 contains 13 residues. V dropped 8 bases and J dropped 8 bases, with 20 bases sitting between them. CDR3 in amino acids: CSTLPDRGGTQYF. In nucleotides, the CDR3 is TGCAGCACTCTCCCCGACCGGGGTGGTACGCAGTATTTT.